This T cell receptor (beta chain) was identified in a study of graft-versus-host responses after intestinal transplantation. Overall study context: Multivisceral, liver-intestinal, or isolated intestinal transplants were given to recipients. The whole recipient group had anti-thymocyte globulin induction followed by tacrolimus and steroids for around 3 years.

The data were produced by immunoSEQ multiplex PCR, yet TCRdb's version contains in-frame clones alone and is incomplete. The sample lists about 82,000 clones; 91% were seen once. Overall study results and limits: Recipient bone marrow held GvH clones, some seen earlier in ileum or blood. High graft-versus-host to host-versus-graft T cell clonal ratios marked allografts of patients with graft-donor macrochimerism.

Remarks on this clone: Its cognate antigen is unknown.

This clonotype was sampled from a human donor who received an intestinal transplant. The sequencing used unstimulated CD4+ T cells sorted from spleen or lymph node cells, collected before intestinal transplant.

The CDR3 sequence is CASSLAGRGTEETQYF. DNA of the CDR3: TGCGCCAGCAGCTTGGCGGGGAGGGGGACCGAGGAGACCCAGTACTTC. This chain connects TRBV5-1 to TRBJ2-5; tentative D call: TRBD2 (7 bases). The ends were cut back, 0 bases at V and 5 bases at J, with 17 bases in the middle. Per germline, CDR1 SGHRS and CDR2 YFSETQ. This CDR3 has 16 residues.